A single sample is the source of the 12 T cell receptor beta chains below, sequenced in a study of blood T cell repertoires in COVID-19. The assay was immunoSEQ multiplex PCR, and TCRdb's table has in-frame clones only and misses some. The sample shows approximately 110,000 clones, over 70% of them seen only once. Sequenced material: peripheral blood. The receptors here all came from a man aged 50 to 60 with acute or convalescent COVID-19.

The count of this clone is one. The chain uses TRBV5-6 and TRBJ1-5; the D is unclear. The V and J ends lost 0 bases and 1 base respectively, with 8 bases between them. CDR1 is SGHDT, CDR2 YYEEEE, per germline. The CDR3 is made up of 15 amino acids. The CDR3 DNA reads as TGTGCCAGCAGCTTGGCTCCGGTAAGCAATCAGCCCCAGCATTTT. It specifies CASSLAPVSNQPQHF.

This chain links TRBV10-3 with TRBJ1-3, with unresolved D. V dropped 8 bases and J dropped 0 bases, with 11 bases sitting between them. In germline, CDR1 is ENHRY, CDR2 SYGVKD. This CDR3 is built from 14 residues. The CDR3 loop reads CAISDGSSGNTIYF. The CDR3 region has the DNA TGTGCCATCTCGGACGGGAGCTCTGGAAACACCATATATTTT.

The genes are TRBV6-6 and TRBJ2-1; D perhaps matches TRBD2 (6 bases). Between the trimmed V and J ends, which lost 2 bases and 6 bases, there was a span of 8 bases. The germline V gene encodes CDR1 MNHNY and CDR2 SVGAGI (reference sequence). The CDR3 contains 13 residues. DNA for the CDR3: TGTGCCAGCAGTTACAGGGGAGGCAATGAGCAGTTCTTC. This gives the protein CASSYRGGNEQFF.

The V and J genes are TRBV28 and TRBJ1-2; the D is unclear. Germline CDR1 is MDHEN and CDR2 is SYDVKM. Trimming took 4 bases from V and 4 from J, leaving 16 bases between them. The CDR3 extends over 15 amino acids. CDR3 sequence (DNA): TGTGCCAGCAGTTCCTTTATGAAAAGCTTCTATGGCTACACCTTC. Its protein is CASSSFMKSFYGYTF.

The rearrangement links TRBV19 to TRBJ2-7; D might be TRBD1 (5 bases). Trimming removed 4 bases from V and 2 bases from J, with 15 bases in between. Germline lookup yields CDR1 LNHDA and CDR2 SQIVND (reference sequence). The CDR3 loop spans 15 amino acids. CDR3 region: CASSKARATTYEQYF. In nucleotides, the CDR3 is TGTGCCAGTAGTAAGGCCAGGGCGACAACCTACGAGCAGTACTTC.

V usage is TRBV5-1 and J usage is TRBJ2-7; D not resolved. Germline loops: CDR1 SGHRS, CDR2 YFSETQ. The CDR3 runs 15 residues. V lost 0 bases and J 3 bases, leaving 13 bases between the germline ends. The CDR3 region has the DNA TGCGCCAGCAGCTTGGCCTCTACCACTTTCTACGAGCAGTACTTC. Translating it yields CASSLASTTFYEQYF.

The chain uses TRBV6-1 and TRBJ1-2; the match to TRBD1 covers 10 bases. CDR1 and CDR2 (germline): MNHNS, SASEGT. The V and J ends lost 3 bases and 4 bases, in that order; junction bases with no gene match: 5. The CDR3 is made up of 15 amino acids. The CDR3 sequence is CASSELWTGGYGYTF. As DNA, the CDR3 is TGTGCCAGCAGTGAGCTTTGGACAGGGGGCTATGGCTACACCTTC.

The chain joins TRBV29-1 to TRBJ1-5, with D perhaps TRBD1 (6 bases). The CDR3 consists of 13 residues. Germline CDR1 is SQVTM and CDR2 is ANQGSEA. V lost 4 bases and J 7 bases, leaving 14 bases between the germline ends. CDR3 in amino acids: CSVGPGGQQPQHF. The CDR3 region has the DNA TGCAGCGTTGGCCCCGGGGGGCAACAGCCCCAGCATTTT.

The V gene is TRBV6-2 or TRBV6-3, the J gene TRBJ1-5; unclear D gene. The V gene lost 5 bases and the J gene lost 2 bases, with 19 bases spanning the gap. CDR3 length: 17 residues. Germline V lookup: CDR1 MNHEY, CDR2 SVGEGT. The CDR3 region is CASSTRRGVSGNQPQHF. In DNA, the CDR3 is TGTGCCAGCAGTACACGCAGAGGCGTGTCGGGCAATCAGCCCCAGCATTTT.

This chain uses TRBV7-9 with TRBJ2-4; the D is unclear. Trimming stripped 7 bases from V and 4 bases from J, with 11 bases between. Germline V CDR1 and CDR2: SEHNR, FQNEAQ (reference sequence). The CDR3 covers 13 residues. CDR3 coding DNA: TGTGCCAGCACTACGGTCGGGAAAAACATTCAGTACTTC. It codes for CASTTVGKNIQYF.

The genes are TRBV2 and TRBJ2-7; D gene uncertain. The CDR3 has 11 residues. V lost 4 bases, J lost 3 bases, and 4 bases lay in between. Germline lookup yields CDR1 SNHLY and CDR2 FYNNEI. This chain's CDR3 is CASSAIYEQYF. CDR3 sequence (DNA): TGTGCCAGCAGTGCCATCTACGAGCAGTACTTC.

This clone came up a few times. The chain is built from TRBV4-1 and TRBJ2-1, with TRBD1 matching 10 bases. With V trimmed by 5 bases and J by 5 bases, 6 bases remained unmatched. Germline V gives CDR1 MGHRA, CDR2 YSYEKL. This CDR3 is built from 15 residues. CDR3 bases: TGCGCCAGCAGCAAAGGACAGGGGGTAAACAATGAGCAGTTCTTC. This encodes CASSKGQGVNNEQFF.